The clone carrying this T cell receptor (beta chain) was picked up a small number of times. Antigen: not known. The entirety of the isolated RNA underwent reverse transcription, so expressed TCRB transcripts were sequenced. Method: immunoSEQ multiplex PCR; TCRdb's copy keeps in-frame clones and lacks some. The sample includes hundreds of thousands of clones, over 11% of them seen just once. The data derive from a study of beta chain features in type 1 diabetes. General study findings and limits: Type 1 diabetes patients had VDJ junctions that carried fewer insertions and more deletions. Across all four CD4+ subsets, people with type 1 diabetes showed modestly shorter TCRB CDR3s.

The CDR3 spans 12 residues. Germline values: CDR1 SNHLY, CDR2 FYNNEI. V shed 4 bases, J shed 16 bases, and the junction held 9 bases outside the gene matches. This clonotype originated in a man younger than 35 with type 1 diabetes. The sequencing input was naive CD4+ T cells from blood. The gene calls are TRBV2 and TRBJ2-1, with TRBD2 matching over 8 bases. CDR3 region: CASSGDSGNLFF. As DNA, the CDR3 is TGTGCCAGCAGTGGTGATAGCGGGAACCTCTTCTTC.